The 25 T cell receptor beta chains reported below all come from one sample, sequenced in a study of T-cell memory formation after mild COVID-19. One entry per CDR3 protein, called by TCRdb with MiXCR from the 5' RACE reads. The sample holds under 200,000 distinct CDR3 sequences, 30% to 35% seen once. The specimen was PBMCs or a T cell subset sorted from them (not recorded which). The receptor source for this set is an adult woman who had mild COVID-19 (a few samples of this study predate the infection). Cell type and time point are not known.

The chain links TRBV2 to TRBJ1-1, with TRBD1 identical over 7 bases. V lost 4 bases to trimming and J lost 1 base; unmatched junction nucleotides: 3. The length of the CDR3 is 14 residues. Germline V CDR1 and CDR2: SNHLY, FYNNEI. The CDR3 region is CASSGRGRNTEAFF. The CDR3 coding sequence is TGTGCCAGCAGTGGTAGGGGGCGGAACACTGAAGCTTTCTTT.

V usage is TRBV14 and J usage is TRBJ2-3; D is unclear. This CDR3 is built from 14 residues. The germline CDR1 and CDR2 sequences are SGHDN and FVKESK. The germline V and J ends were trimmed by 3 bases and 1 base, with 8 bases remaining between them. The CDR3 DNA sequence: TGTGCCAGCAGCCAGCAGGAACGCACAGATACGCAGTATTTT. Translation gives CASSQQERTDTQYF.

The sample holds a few counts of this clonotype. J is TRBJ2-3 and V is TRBV20-1; D is possibly TRBD2 (5 bases). The CDR3 covers 15 residues. V dropped 0 bases and J dropped 0 bases, with 10 bases sitting between them. Looked up from germline, CDR1 is DFQATT and CDR2 is SNEGSKA (reference sequence). The CDR3 here is CSARDSGTSTDTQYF. CDR3 in DNA: TGCAGTGCTAGAGATTCGGGAACTAGCACAGATACGCAGTATTTT.

The table lists this clonotype with a few counts. This chain links TRBV7-9 with TRBJ2-1, with D tentatively TRBD1 (7 bases). V lost 3 bases and J 8 bases, leaving 17 bases between the germline ends. CDR1 SEHNR and CDR2 FQNEAQ come from the germline V gene (reference sequence). The CDR3 extends over 15 amino acids. CDR3 nucleotides: TGTGCCAGCAGCTTTTTGGAGGGGGCTATTTATGAGCAGTTCTTC. Encoded protein: CASSFLEGAIYEQFF.

V and J are TRBV20-1 and TRBJ1-1; D perhaps matches TRBD1 (5 bases). CDR1 and CDR2 (germline): DFQATT, SNEGSKA (reference sequence). V was trimmed by 5 bases and J by 1 base, leaving 8 bases between them. The CDR3 is made up of 12 amino acids. CDR3 in amino acids: CSAGDWNTEAFF. CDR3 coding DNA: TGCAGTGCTGGGGACTGGAACACTGAAGCTTTCTTT.

This clonotype was seen a single time. The rearrangement joins TRBV4-3 to TRBJ2-7; 9 nucleotides match TRBD2. The CDR3 contains 15 residues. V shed 1 base, J shed 1 base, and the junction held 2 bases outside the gene matches. The V gene's germline CDR1 is LGHNA and CDR2 YSLEER. The CDR3 is CASSQASGKSYEQYF. The CDR3 DNA follows: TGCGCCAGCAGCCAAGCTAGCGGGAAGTCCTACGAGCAGTACTTC.

This CDR3 reads CATSDLGLETQYF. Written as DNA, the CDR3 is TGTGCCACCAGTGACCTCGGACTCGAGACCCAGTACTTC. V is TRBV24-1 and J is TRBJ2-5; a weak D match, TRBD2 (5 bases). Between the trimmed V and J ends, which lost 4 bases and 5 bases, there was a span of 10 bases. The length of the CDR3 is 13 residues. Germline V lookup: CDR1 KGHDR, CDR2 SFDVKD.

The chain carries TRBV29-1 and TRBJ1-2; 8 bases agree with TRBD1. The CDR3 is 14 residues long. V shed 6 bases, J shed 5 bases, and the junction held 11 bases outside the gene matches. Germline values: CDR1 SQVTM, CDR2 ANQGSEA. In nucleotides, the CDR3 is TGCAGCGTGTCCGGGGCAGGGGGCTTGTATGGCTACACCTTC. It translates to CSVSGAGGLYGYTF.

In its sample, this clonotype was seen a few times. V and J are TRBV29-1 and TRBJ2-7; 13 nucleotides match TRBD2. Germline CDR1 is SQVTM and CDR2 is ANQGSEA. The V and J ends lost 4 bases and 4 bases, in that order; junction bases with no gene match: 7. The CDR3 has 15 residues. The CDR3 DNA sequence: TGCAGCGTTGTACATGGGGGACTAGCGGGATACGAGCAGTACTTC. Translated: CSVVHGGLAGYEQYF.

This clonotype was observed a handful of times. The CDR3, as DNA: TGTGCCAGCATTAGAGGCAGCCACAGCGGCATGAACACTGAAGCTTTCTTT. Protein: CASIRGSHSGMNTEAFF. The rearrangement links TRBV5-6 to TRBJ1-1; D gene ambiguous. The V and J ends lost 6 bases and 0 bases respectively, with 21 bases between them. The V gene's germline CDR1 is SGHDT and CDR2 YYEEEE. The length of the CDR3 is 17 residues.

The genes are TRBV4-3 and TRBJ2-1; no clear D. Trimming took off 4 bases at V and 2 bases at J, with 15 bases between the two ends. Per germline, CDR1 LGHNA and CDR2 YSLEER. The CDR3 runs to 16 residues. CDR3 region: CASSPEGRMTYNEQFF. In DNA, the CDR3 is TGCGCCAGCAGCCCCGAAGGGCGGATGACCTACAATGAGCAGTTCTTC.

The genes are TRBV7-2 and TRBJ1-1; D uncertain. Trimming removed 3 bases from V and 0 bases from J, with 8 bases in between. The CDR3 spans 14 residues. From germline, CDR1 is SGHTA and CDR2 FQGNSA. The CDR3 sequence is CASSFRAVNTEAFF. The CDR3 coding sequence is TGTGCCAGCAGCTTCCGGGCCGTGAACACTGAAGCTTTCTTT.

This clonotype turned up a few times. CDR3 amino acids: CAWSVRGGGNSPLHF. The CDR3 bases are TGTGCCTGGAGTGTCAGGGGGGGAGGAAATTCACCCCTCCACTTT. The rearrangement uses TRBV30 and TRBJ1-6; TRBD1 matches 7 bases. Per germline, CDR1 GTSNPN and CDR2 SVGIG (reference sequence). The CDR3 has 15 amino acids. After removal of 0 bases from V and 7 bases from J, the junction contained 6 bases not matched to a gene.

The chain combines TRBV7-2 with TRBJ2-6, with D unclear. Trimming removed 5 bases at V and 4 bases at J, with 21 bases between. The CDR3 runs 18 residues. The germline CDR1 and CDR2 sequences are SGHTA and FQGNSA. For the CDR3, the DNA is TGTGCCAGCAGCCGGCCTGCACTCCGACTTGGAGGGGCCAACGTCCTGACTTTC. This translates into CASSRPALRLGGANVLTF.

The CDR3 is CASSVLLPGQGTDTQYF. CDR3 sequence (DNA): TGTGCCAGCAGCGTCCTCCTCCCGGGACAGGGCACAGATACGCAGTATTTT. This rearrangement joins TRBV9 to TRBJ2-3; 8 nucleotides align to TRBD1. Germline V gives CDR1 SGDLS, CDR2 YYNGEE. The CDR3 consists of 17 residues. V dropped 2 bases and J dropped 1; count of bases not matched to a gene: 9.

The rearrangement uses TRBV10-3 and TRBJ2-1; D is unclear. The CDR3 extends over 12 amino acids. The germline V and J ends were trimmed by 6 bases and 5 bases, with 8 bases remaining between them. Looked up from germline, CDR1 is ENHRY and CDR2 is SYGVKD. CDR3 nucleotide sequence: TGTGCCATCAGCGCGTCCCACAATGAGCAGTTCTTC. This gives the protein CAISASHNEQFF.

This clonotype was detected only a few times. The chain uses TRBV28 and TRBJ2-7, with D possibly matching TRBD2 (5 bases). This CDR3 is built from 16 residues. Germline CDR1 and CDR2: MDHEN and SYDVKM. Trimming removed 6 bases from V and 3 bases from J, with 21 bases in between. CDR3 region: CASSYGLTPGIYEQYF. The CDR3 coding sequence is TGTGCCAGCAGCTACGGCCTCACGCCGGGGATCTACGAGCAGTACTTC.

The chain couples TRBV25-1 to TRBJ2-1, with D perhaps matching TRBD2 (5 bases). V was cut by 3 bases and J by 5 bases, with 14 bases left in between. This CDR3 has 15 amino acids. CDR1 MGHDK and CDR2 SYGVNS come from the germline V gene. DNA for the CDR3: TGTGCCAGCAGTGAGACCTGGGCAGCGGACAATGAGCAGTTCTTC. It is translated as CASSETWAADNEQFF.

This rearrangement joins TRBV15 to TRBJ2-1, with 7 bases aligning to TRBD2. Germline trimming cut 5 bases from V and 8 bases from J; bases unmatched to any gene: 6. Germline V gives CDR1 LNHNV, CDR2 YYDKDF (reference sequence). The CDR3 consists of 13 residues. CDR3 in amino acids: CATSQRRGDEQFF. The CDR3 bases are TGTGCCACCAGCCAGAGACGGGGGGATGAGCAGTTCTTC.

This clonotype showed up just a few times. The rearrangement joins TRBV6-4 to TRBJ2-1; TRBD2 matches at 8 bases. V shed 4 bases, J shed 5 bases, and the junction held 10 bases outside the gene matches. The CDR3 extends over 16 amino acids. Germline-derived CDR1 and CDR2 are MRHNA and SNTAGT. For the CDR3, the DNA is TGTGCCAGCAGTGTTTCCGTGGCTAGCGGGCACAATGAGCAGTTCTTC. Protein product: CASSVSVASGHNEQFF.

This chain uses TRBV5-1 with TRBJ2-7, with D perhaps matching TRBD1 or TRBD2 (5 bases each). This CDR3 is built from 12 residues. Germline loops: CDR1 SGHRS, CDR2 YFSETQ. V lost 4 bases, J lost 7 bases, and 12 bases lay in between. CDR3 protein: CASSAGTLEQYF. In DNA, the CDR3 is TGCGCCAGCAGCGCAGGGACGTTAGAGCAGTACTTC.

The gene calls are TRBV20-1 and TRBJ2-5, with 11 nucleotides matching TRBD2. Germline V gene lookup returns CDR1 DFQATT and CDR2 SNEGSKA (reference sequence). V was clipped by 6 bases and J by 0 bases; unmatched bases: 9. This CDR3 is 16 amino acids long. The CDR3 sequence is CSATGTSGKYQETQYF. For the CDR3, the DNA is TGCAGTGCAACCGGGACTAGCGGCAAGTACCAAGAGACCCAGTACTTC.

The chain uses TRBV6-5 and TRBJ2-4; 7 bases line up with TRBD1. J gave up 4 bases and V 2 bases, and 5 bases lay outside the gene matches. CDR1 and CDR2 from the germline V gene are MNHEY and SVGAGI. This CDR3 is built from 15 residues. The CDR3 nucleotides are TGTGCCAGCAGTTACATTGACAGGGAGAAAAACATTCAGTACTTC. This encodes CASSYIDREKNIQYF.

This clonotype was counted between two and nine times. V usage is TRBV10-3 and J usage is TRBJ2-3, with D perhaps TRBD2 (5 bases). CDR1 is ENHRY and CDR2 is SYGVKD in the germline V gene. This CDR3 contains 14 residues. V lost 4 bases and J lost 4, with 12 bases in between. CDR3 protein: CAISAGVSADTQYF. Here the CDR3 DNA reads TGTGCCATCAGTGCCGGGGTGAGTGCAGATACGCAGTATTTT.

The J gene is TRBJ2-5, the V gene TRBV5-6; TRBD1 aligns across 8 bases. CDR3 size: 15 residues. CDR1 SGHDT and CDR2 YYEEEE come from the germline V gene. V dropped 4 bases and J dropped 2; count of bases not matched to a gene: 7. CDR3 sequence: CASSHRQGIQETQYF. In DNA, the CDR3 is TGTGCCAGCAGCCACCGACAGGGGATTCAAGAGACCCAGTACTTC.